A single sample is the source of the 2 T cell receptor beta chains below, sequenced in a study of regulatory T cells in long-lasting Graves disease. Time point in this sample: persistent/refractory GD, antithyroid drugs over 5 years with positive TRAb. Extracted RNA from PBMCs served as the source of the TCR library. Arm-PCR of CDR3 regions and iRepertoire HTBI primers were the basis on which TCR beta libraries were built. Each CDR3 protein gets one entry after TCRdb re-called the multiplex PCR reads with MiXCR. The data contain about 470,000 distinct CDR3 sequences, around 21% of them singletons. The sequencing here drew on peripheral blood mononuclear cells (PBMCs), taken when the disease was refractory, from a patient treated with antithyroid drugs. The receptor source for this set is a female donor with Graves disease.

This clonotype appeared many times. This chain uses TRBV11-2 with TRBJ2-7; 7 positions match TRBD2. The germline V gene encodes CDR1 SGHAT and CDR2 FQNNGV. The CDR3 sequence is 15 residues long. The trim removed 1 base at V and 4 bases at J, leaving 7 bases unmatched. CDR3 sequence: CASSLGHGGFYEQYF. The CDR3, as DNA: TGTGCCAGCAGCTTAGGGCACGGGGGGTTTTACGAGCAGTACTTC.

The table lists this clonotype with a count of one. This could be a read error, since a much larger clone is one nucleotide away. The CDR3 reads CASRRLAGLREEAQYF. CDR3 sequence (DNA): TGTGCCAGCAGACGACTAGCGGGACTTAGAGAGGAGGCCCAGTACTTC. V usage is TRBV7-2 and J usage is TRBJ2-5, with 11 bases identical to TRBD2. With V trimmed by 6 bases and J by 9 bases, 15 bases remained unmatched. The germline gives CDR1 SGHTA, CDR2 FQGNSA. The CDR3 totals 16 residues.